Listed below are T cell receptor beta chains from one sample, sequenced in a study of T cell responses to AZD1222 COVID-19 vaccine. Sequencing used immunoSEQ multiplex PCR; TCRdb keeps in-frame clones, though not all of them. This table holds 150,000 to 200,000 clones, more than 80% found once. The sample was peripheral blood, taken on day 0 of AZD1222 vaccination. The source is an adult in good health. Both conserved end residues are part of each CDR3. The D gene is left open where the match is weak. Clone size is given for some rows only: seen once, a few or many times, or a class if the clone is expanded.

length: 16; J: TRBJ2-1; V: TRBV27; D: NA; size: NA; DNA: TGTGCCAGCAGTTACGGGCAAACAAGGGGCTCGAATGAGCAGTTCTTC; CDR3: CASSYGQTRGSNEQFF
length: 15; J: TRBJ1-4; V: TRBV28; D: NA; size: NA; DNA: TGTGCCAGCAGTCTATCTGGGCCCGATCAAGAAAAACTGTTTTTT; CDR3: CASSLSGPDQEKLFF
length: 13; J: TRBJ2-5; V: TRBV5-4; D: NA; size: NA; DNA: TGTGCCAGCCTAGGACAGTCCCAAGAGACCCAGTACTTC; CDR3: CASLGQSQETQYF
length: 15; J: TRBJ2-4; V: TRBV7-2; D: NA; size: NA; DNA: TGTGCCAGCAGCGAGGATCGGAAGGGCAAAAACATTCAGTACTTC; CDR3: CASSEDRKGKNIQYF
length: 15; J: TRBJ1-6; V: TRBV19; D: NA; size: NA; DNA: TGTGCCAGTAGTATTGGGGGGCAGGTCGGGTCACCCCTCCACTTT; CDR3: CASSIGGQVGSPLHF
length: 13; J: TRBJ2-1; V: TRBV28; D: NA; size: NA; DNA: TGTGCCAGCAACCAGGGGGGATACAATGAGCAGTTCTTC; CDR3: CASNQGGYNEQFF
length: 15; J: TRBJ1-1; V: TRBV10-3; D: NA; size: NA; DNA: TGTGCCATCAGTGAGTCGGGGCGCGGGGACACTGAAGCTTTCTTT; CDR3: CAISESGRGDTEAFF
length: 14; J: TRBJ2-2; V: TRBV6-5; D: NA; size: once; DNA: TGTGCCAGCAGTTACTGGGGGGCGTCCGGGGAGCTGTTTTTT; CDR3: CASSYWGASGELFF
length: 17; J: TRBJ2-7; V: TRBV7-9; D: TRBD2; size: once; DNA: TGTGCCAGCAGCTCAGGACTAGCGGGAGGGCCAAGGACCGAGCAGTACTTC; CDR3: CASSSGLAGGPRTEQYF
length: 15; J: TRBJ2-7; V: TRBV7-2; D: TRBD1; size: NA; DNA: TGTGCCAGCAGCTCCAAACAGGGGTCCCACTACGAGCAGTACTTC; CDR3: CASSSKQGSHYEQYF
length: 13; J: TRBJ2-3; V: TRBV6-1; D: TRBD1; size: NA; DNA: TGTGCCAGCAGTGACCTCAGGGGGCGCGCGCAGTATTTT; CDR3: CASSDLRGRAQYF
length: 12; J: TRBJ2-5; V: TRBV30; D: NA; size: NA; DNA: TGTGCCTGGAGTGAGAGGGGAGAGACCCAGTACTTC; CDR3: CAWSERGETQYF
length: 15; J: TRBJ2-1; V: TRBV7-9; D: NA; size: NA; DNA: TGTGCCAGCAGCTTAGCTCAGCTCGCCTACAATGAGCAGTTCTTC; CDR3: CASSLAQLAYNEQFF
length: 13; J: TRBJ2-1; V: TRBV14; D: NA; size: NA; DNA: TGTGCCAGCAGCCAAGCAGTAATGAATGAGCAGTTCTTC; CDR3: CASSQAVMNEQFF
length: 19; J: TRBJ2-5; V: TRBV5-1; D: TRBD2; size: NA; DNA: TGCGCCAGCAGCTTTGAGGGGACTAGCGGGGGAGGACCGAAGGGGACCCAGTACTTC; CDR3: CASSFEGTSGGGPKGTQYF
length: 17; J: TRBJ2-3; V: TRBV28; D: NA; size: NA; DNA: TGTGCCAGCAATTGGAACACCCGGGAGTTTATTTCAGATACGCAGTATTTT; CDR3: CASNWNTREFISDTQYF
length: 14; J: TRBJ1-1; V: TRBV5-1; D: TRBD1; size: NA; DNA: TGCGCCAGCCAGATCGGGACAGGTGGCACTGAAGCTTTCTTT; CDR3: CASQIGTGGTEAFF
length: 15; J: TRBJ1-5; V: TRBV19; D: TRBD1; size: NA; DNA: TGTGCCAGTAAACCCGGGACAGCACTCAATCAGCCCCAGCATTTT; CDR3: CASKPGTALNQPQHF
length: 15; J: TRBJ2-6; V: TRBV4-3; D: NA; size: NA; DNA: TGCGCCAGCAGCCAGGGACACTCTGGGGCCAACGTCCTGACTTTC; CDR3: CASSQGHSGANVLTF
length: 15; J: TRBJ2-7; V: TRBV7-2; D: NA; size: NA; DNA: TGTGCCAGCAGCTTAGCGGATACTATATCCTACGAGCAGTACTTC; CDR3: CASSLADTISYEQYF
length: 13; J: TRBJ1-5; V: TRBV19; D: NA; size: once; DNA: TGTGCCAGTAGAGGGACTAGCAATCAGCCCCAGCATTTT; CDR3: CASRGTSNQPQHF
length: 12; J: TRBJ1-2; V: TRBV28; D: NA; size: NA; DNA: TGTGCCAGCCAATCTCAGGGCTATGGCTACACCTTC; CDR3: CASQSQGYGYTF
length: 14; J: TRBJ2-7; V: TRBV3-1/TRBV3-2; D: NA; size: NA; DNA: TGTGCCAGCAGCCAACTCCGGGACACCCACGAGCAGTACTTC; CDR3: CASSQLRDTHEQYF
length: 16; J: TRBJ2-3; V: TRBV5-1; D: NA; size: NA; DNA: TGCGCCAGCAGCTTCGGGGGGCGAACGAGCACAGATACGCAGTATTTT; CDR3: CASSFGGRTSTDTQYF
length: 13; J: TRBJ1-2; V: TRBV6-6; D: NA; size: NA; DNA: TGTGCCAGCAGAAGGGAAGGATCGTATGGCTACACCTTC; CDR3: CASRREGSYGYTF
length: 17; J: TRBJ1-6; V: TRBV6-2/TRBV6-3; D: TRBD1; size: NA; DNA: TGTGCCAGCAGTTACTCGTACAGGGGCTCCTATAATTCACCCCTCCACTTT; CDR3: CASSYSYRGSYNSPLHF
length: 12; J: TRBJ2-3; V: TRBV5-5; D: NA; size: NA; DNA: TGTGCCAGCAGCTTTGTAAAGGATACGCAGTATTTT; CDR3: CASSFVKDTQYF
length: 16; J: TRBJ1-2; V: TRBV27; D: TRBD1; size: NA; DNA: TGTGCCAGCAGCCCGGGACAGACACCTTTGGGCTATGGCTACACCTTC; CDR3: CASSPGQTPLGYGYTF
length: 16; J: TRBJ1-2; V: TRBV28; D: TRBD1; size: NA; DNA: TGTGCCAGCAGTTCCCAGGGCGGGACAGGAGACTATGGCTACACCTTC; CDR3: CASSSQGGTGDYGYTF
length: 13; J: TRBJ1-5; V: TRBV19; D: NA; size: NA; DNA: TGTGCCAGTAGTTTTCAGAACAATCAGCCCCAGCATTTT; CDR3: CASSFQNNQPQHF
length: 14; J: TRBJ2-3; V: TRBV3-1/TRBV3-2; D: NA; size: once; DNA: TGTGCCAGCAGCCAAGTGGGACTCACAGATACGCAGTATTTT; CDR3: CASSQVGLTDTQYF
length: 15; J: TRBJ1-5; V: TRBV4-1; D: NA; size: NA; DNA: TGCGCCAGCAGCCAAGAGAGACAAGTCAATCAGCCCCAGCATTTT; CDR3: CASSQERQVNQPQHF
length: 15; J: TRBJ1-2; V: TRBV3-1/TRBV3-2; D: TRBD1; size: NA; DNA: TGTGCCAGCAGTCGCCGGGACAGGGGAGGAGACGGCTACACCTTC; CDR3: CASSRRDRGGDGYTF
length: 14; J: TRBJ1-5; V: TRBV18; D: NA; size: NA; DNA: TGTGCCAGCTCACCACCTAATAAGAATCAGCCCCAGCATTTT; CDR3: CASSPPNKNQPQHF
length: 15; J: TRBJ2-7; V: TRBV5-1; D: TRBD2; size: NA; DNA: TGCGCCAGCAGTACCGGGACTAGCGGGTTCTACGAGCAGTACTTC; CDR3: CASSTGTSGFYEQYF
length: 16; J: TRBJ2-4; V: TRBV7-3; D: TRBD2; size: NA; DNA: TGTGCCAGCAGCTCCTGGACTAGCGGGAGAGGGGACATTCAGTACTTC; CDR3: CASSSWTSGRGDIQYF
length: 16; J: TRBJ1-3; V: TRBV7-2; D: NA; size: once; DNA: TGTGCCAGCAGCACCCTTGTGAGGGACTCTGGAAACACCATATATTTT; CDR3: CASSTLVRDSGNTIYF
length: 15; J: TRBJ2-3; V: TRBV19; D: NA; size: NA; DNA: TGTGCCAGTACCGATGGGAGCTCTAGCACAGATACGCAGTATTTT; CDR3: CASTDGSSSTDTQYF
length: 13; J: TRBJ1-2; V: TRBV7-2; D: TRBD1; size: NA; DNA: TGTGCCAGCAGCTTCGACAGGGGGAATGGCTACACCTTC; CDR3: CASSFDRGNGYTF
length: 16; J: TRBJ1-3; V: TRBV7-9; D: TRBD1; size: NA; DNA: TGTGCCAGCAGCTTACAACGGACAGGCGCTGGAAACACCATATATTTT; CDR3: CASSLQRTGAGNTIYF
length: 15; J: TRBJ2-7; V: TRBV28; D: TRBD1; size: NA; DNA: TGTGCCAGCAGTTTTCCTGGGACAGGGGCCTACGAGCAGTACTTC; CDR3: CASSFPGTGAYEQYF
length: 16; J: TRBJ1-6; V: TRBV27; D: NA; size: NA; DNA: TGTGCCAGCAGTTCTAGGGGACGACAGATAAATTCACCCCTCCACTTT; CDR3: CASSSRGRQINSPLHF
length: 15; J: TRBJ1-3; V: TRBV5-1; D: NA; size: NA; DNA: TGCGCCAGCAGCCCGCAGGGACGCTCTGGAAACACCATATATTTT; CDR3: CASSPQGRSGNTIYF
length: 15; J: TRBJ2-7; V: TRBV18; D: TRBD1; size: NA; DNA: TGTGCCAGCTCACCACAGGGGGCCCCCGGGCACGAGCAGTACTTC; CDR3: CASSPQGAPGHEQYF
length: 15; J: TRBJ2-7; V: TRBV7-2; D: TRBD1; size: NA; DNA: TGTGCCAGCAGCTCTAAACCGGGACAGGGACCCGAGCAGTACTTC; CDR3: CASSSKPGQGPEQYF
length: 16; J: TRBJ1-4; V: TRBV4-1; D: TRBD1; size: NA; DNA: TGCGCCAGCAGCCAAGGGAATACCCTTGAAACAGGGGGACTGTTTTTT; CDR3: CASSQGNTLETGGLFF
length: 13; J: TRBJ2-3; V: TRBV28; D: TRBD2; size: NA; DNA: TGTGCCAGCCTAGCGGGAGGGGAGAATACGCAGTATTTT; CDR3: CASLAGGENTQYF
length: 15; J: TRBJ1-6; V: TRBV6-5; D: TRBD1; size: once; DNA: TGTGCCAGCAGCCAGAGGACAGGCCACAATTCACCCCTCCACTTT; CDR3: CASSQRTGHNSPLHF
length: 16; J: TRBJ1-5; V: TRBV7-9; D: NA; size: NA; DNA: TGTGCCAGCAGCGGTATACCCCCGACCGGGGAGGGGCCCCAGCATTTT; CDR3: CASSGIPPTGEGPQHF
length: 12; J: TRBJ1-3; V: TRBV18; D: NA; size: NA; DNA: TGTGCCAGCTCACCAACCGGAAACACCATATATTTT; CDR3: CASSPTGNTIYF
length: 15; J: TRBJ2-7; V: TRBV19; D: NA; size: once; DNA: TGTGCCAGTAGTATTGGGGTTGGGGGCTCCTACGAGCAGTACTTC; CDR3: CASSIGVGGSYEQYF
length: 15; J: TRBJ2-1; V: TRBV28; D: TRBD2; size: once; DNA: TGTGCCAGCAGTTTGGGGGGGGAACCCTACAATGAGCAGTTCTTC; CDR3: CASSLGGEPYNEQFF
length: 14; J: TRBJ1-2; V: TRBV30; D: NA; size: NA; DNA: TGTGCCTGGACCAGGGACGGCCCCTACTATGGCTACACCTTC; CDR3: CAWTRDGPYYGYTF
length: 17; J: TRBJ1-6; V: TRBV6-2/TRBV6-3; D: TRBD1; size: once; DNA: TGTGCCAGCAGTTACCAAGGACAGGGAAGTTTGAATTCACCCCTCCACTTT; CDR3: CASSYQGQGSLNSPLHF
length: 16; J: TRBJ1-5; V: TRBV28; D: NA; size: NA; DNA: TGTGCCAGCAGGTCCCAGGCGGGGTATAGCAATCAGCCCCAGCATTTT; CDR3: CASRSQAGYSNQPQHF
length: 17; J: TRBJ2-5; V: TRBV5-1; D: TRBD1; size: NA; DNA: TGCGCCAGCAGCTTGGCCCCGGGACAGGGGGTCCAAGAGACCCAGTACTTC; CDR3: CASSLAPGQGVQETQYF
length: 14; J: TRBJ1-5; V: TRBV6-1; D: NA; size: NA; DNA: TGTGCCAGCAGTGAGGGCCGCGGGAATCAGCCCCAGCATTTT; CDR3: CASSEGRGNQPQHF